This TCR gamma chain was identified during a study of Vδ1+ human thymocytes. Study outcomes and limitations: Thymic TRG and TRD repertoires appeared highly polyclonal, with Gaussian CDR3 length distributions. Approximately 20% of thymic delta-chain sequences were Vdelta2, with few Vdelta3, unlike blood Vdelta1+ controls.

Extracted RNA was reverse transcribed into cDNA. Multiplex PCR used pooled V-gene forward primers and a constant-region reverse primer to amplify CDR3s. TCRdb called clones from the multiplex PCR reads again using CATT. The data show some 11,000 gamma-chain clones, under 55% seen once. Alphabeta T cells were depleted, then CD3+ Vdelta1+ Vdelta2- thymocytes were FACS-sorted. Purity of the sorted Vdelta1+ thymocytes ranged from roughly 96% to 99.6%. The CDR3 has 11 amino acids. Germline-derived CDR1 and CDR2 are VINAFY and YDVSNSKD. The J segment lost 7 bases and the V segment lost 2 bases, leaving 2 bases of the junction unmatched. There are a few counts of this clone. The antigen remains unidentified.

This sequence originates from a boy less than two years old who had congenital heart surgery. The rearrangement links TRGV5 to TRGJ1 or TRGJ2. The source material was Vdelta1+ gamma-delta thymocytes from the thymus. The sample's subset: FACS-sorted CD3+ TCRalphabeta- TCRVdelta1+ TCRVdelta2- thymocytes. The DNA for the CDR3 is TGTGCCACCTGGGACACGTATAAGAAACTCTTT. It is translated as CATWDTYKKLF.